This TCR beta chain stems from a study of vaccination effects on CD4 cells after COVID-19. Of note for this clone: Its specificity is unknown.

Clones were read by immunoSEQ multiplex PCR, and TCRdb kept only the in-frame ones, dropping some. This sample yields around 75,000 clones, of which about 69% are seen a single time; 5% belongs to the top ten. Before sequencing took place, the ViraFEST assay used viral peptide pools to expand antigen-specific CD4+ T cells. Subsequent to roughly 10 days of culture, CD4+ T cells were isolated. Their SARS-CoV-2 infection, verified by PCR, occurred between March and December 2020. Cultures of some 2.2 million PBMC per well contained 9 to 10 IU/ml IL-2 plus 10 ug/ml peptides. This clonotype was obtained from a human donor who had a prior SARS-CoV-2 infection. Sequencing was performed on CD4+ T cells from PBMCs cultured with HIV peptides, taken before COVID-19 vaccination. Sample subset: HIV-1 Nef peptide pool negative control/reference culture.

CDR3 protein: CASSQILPTGWSNQPQHF. CDR3 in DNA: TGCGCCAGCAGCCAAATCTTACCGACAGGGTGGAGCAATCAGCCCCAGCATTTT. The chain links TRBV4-1 to TRBJ1-5, with TRBD1 identical over 7 bases. The CDR3 contains 18 residues. The trim removed 2 bases at V and 1 base at J, leaving 11 bases unmatched. Germline V gene data show CDR1 as MGHRA and CDR2 as YSYEKL.